This is a list of T cell receptor beta chains from one sample in a study of blood T cell repertoires in COVID-19. TCRdb keeps only in-frame clones here, not all; method: immunoSEQ multiplex PCR. Here the sample spans 45,000 to 50,000 clones, less than 90% being singletons. Sequencing input: peripheral blood. The receptors stem from a human donor in a cohort sampled during active COVID-19. CDR3s leave out the opening cysteine and the closing phenylalanine or tryptophan. D genes are given only for firm matches. The listing skips clone size in some rows; elsewhere it reads once, few, many or a size class.

CDR3: ASSQLPRGQGSEKLF
V: TRBV4-2
D: TRBD1
size: NA
J: TRBJ1-4

CDR3: ASSQDRDRINQPQH
V: TRBV4-1
D: TRBD1
size: NA
J: TRBJ1-5

CDR3: ASSPRMGPNTGELF
V: TRBV18
D: NA
size: NA
J: TRBJ2-2

CDR3: ASRPRGTGVNEQF
V: TRBV7-8
D: TRBD1
size: NA
J: TRBJ2-1

CDR3: ASSAHRAQSTDTQY
V: TRBV27
D: NA
size: NA
J: TRBJ2-3

CDR3: ATSPRRSYSNQPQH
V: TRBV15
D: NA
size: NA
J: TRBJ1-5

CDR3: SVDRGGVGTGELF
V: TRBV29-1
D: NA
size: NA
J: TRBJ2-2

CDR3: ASSLDPFRPRSYEQY
V: TRBV11-3
D: NA
size: few
J: TRBJ2-7

CDR3: ASSFGTEETQY
V: TRBV7-9
D: TRBD1
size: NA
J: TRBJ2-5

CDR3: ASSLRQAPAKNIQY
V: TRBV3-1/TRBV3-2
D: NA
size: NA
J: TRBJ2-4

CDR3: ASRGPSGTTYEQY
V: TRBV2
D: TRBD2
size: NA
J: TRBJ2-7

CDR3: ASSLDRASYNEQF
V: TRBV7-9
D: TRBD1
size: NA
J: TRBJ2-1

CDR3: ASSKALRAKNIQY
V: TRBV21-1
D: NA
size: few
J: TRBJ2-4

CDR3: ASNPESGGSGNQPQH
V: TRBV6-2/TRBV6-3
D: NA
size: once
J: TRBJ1-5

CDR3: ASSLDGGADEKLF
V: TRBV11-2
D: NA
size: NA
J: TRBJ1-4

CDR3: ASSPGLAGDYNEQF
V: TRBV6-4
D: TRBD2
size: NA
J: TRBJ2-1

CDR3: ASSGGPGQGNEQY
V: TRBV5-4
D: TRBD1
size: NA
J: TRBJ2-7

CDR3: ASSPGRTSGVKSSYNEQF
V: TRBV11-3
D: TRBD2
size: once
J: TRBJ2-1

CDR3: ASSVIDTGELF
V: TRBV9
D: NA
size: NA
J: TRBJ2-2

CDR3: ASSYSTSGSGELF
V: TRBV6-5
D: NA
size: NA
J: TRBJ2-2

CDR3: ASSQVARGEETQY
V: TRBV3-1/TRBV3-2
D: NA
size: NA
J: TRBJ2-5

CDR3: ASRGGQGTDTQY
V: TRBV5-1
D: TRBD1
size: medium-sized
J: TRBJ2-3

CDR3: AIQAPEANEKLF
V: TRBV28
D: NA
size: NA
J: TRBJ1-4

CDR3: ASSPAPETGELF
V: TRBV18
D: NA
size: NA
J: TRBJ2-2

CDR3: SSGTGKDTEAF
V: TRBV29-1
D: TRBD1
size: NA
J: TRBJ1-1

CDR3: ASSLVRFNSNQPQH
V: TRBV7-8
D: NA
size: NA
J: TRBJ1-5

CDR3: ASRGVNQPQH
V: TRBV5-1
D: NA
size: once
J: TRBJ1-5

CDR3: ASSVGPPSSYNEQF
V: TRBV9
D: NA
size: NA
J: TRBJ2-1

CDR3: ASSSPAGYTDTQY
V: TRBV11-2
D: TRBD2
size: NA
J: TRBJ2-3